These 17 T cell receptor beta chains share one sample of origin, sequenced in a study of PD-1 blockade in classical Hodgkin lymphoma. Sequenced by immunoSEQ multiplex PCR; TCRdb stores in-frame clones only, minus some. This sample has about 60,000 clones; around 90% occur once, and the top ten carry around 9.7%. No patient escaped relapse after autologous stem cell transplantation, and brentuximab vedotin exposure varied. The source material was peripheral blood mononuclear cells (PBMCs), sampled at baseline. The receptors shown here come from a human donor with classical Hodgkin lymphoma.

The J gene is TRBJ2-7, the V gene TRBV28, with TRBD2 identical over 8 bases. The CDR3 totals 12 residues. V lost 7 bases, J lost 3 bases, and 2 bases stayed unmatched. The germline V gene has CDR1 MDHEN and CDR2 SYDVKM. DNA for the CDR3: TGTGCCAGCACCAGCGGGAGCTACGAGCAGTACTTC. As protein: CASTSGSYEQYF.

V usage is TRBV7-2 and J usage is TRBJ2-1, with 12 bases that match TRBD1. This CDR3 spans 15 amino acids. Germline V gives CDR1 SGHTA, CDR2 FQGNSA. With 3 bases clipped from V and 6 bases from J, the junction kept 3 bases outside the gene matches. CDR3 residues: CASSLGQGAPNEQFF. Here the CDR3 DNA reads TGTGCCAGCAGCTTGGGACAGGGGGCGCCCAATGAGCAGTTCTTC.

The chain uses TRBV27 and TRBJ1-4; perhaps TRBD1 as D (6 bases). The CDR3 is 14 amino acids. Germline V CDR1 and CDR2: MNHEY, SMNVEV (reference sequence). V lost 6 bases and J 7 bases, leaving 15 bases between the germline ends. CDR3 sequence reads: CASSSGTLGEKLFF. The CDR3 DNA sequence: TGTGCCAGCAGCAGCGGGACACTAGGTGAAAAACTGTTTTTT.

V usage is TRBV4-1 and J usage is TRBJ2-5; D assignment may be TRBD1 or TRBD2 (6 bases each). The CDR3 is 14 amino acids. Germline CDR1 reads MGHRA; CDR2 reads YSYEKL. Trimming pared 1 base from V and 3 bases from J, leaving 9 bases between. The CDR3 DNA follows: TGCGCCAGCAGCCAAGTAAGGGGGGAAGAGACCCAGTACTTC. It specifies CASSQVRGEETQYF.

This clone was picked up one time. CDR3 sequence (DNA): TGCGCCAGCAGCTTGGCGTTTGGGTACGAGCAGTACTTC. Translated: CASSLAFGYEQYF. The chain combines TRBV5-1 with TRBJ2-7; D not resolved. This CDR3 comprises 13 residues. The germline CDR1 and CDR2 sequences are SGHRS and YFSETQ. Trimming removed 0 bases at V and 4 bases at J, with 8 bases between.

The chain joins TRBV4-1 to TRBJ2-1, with TRBD1 matching 7 bases. Germline CDR1 reads MGHRA; CDR2 reads YSYEKL. V trimming: 2 bases; J trimming: 7 bases; junction bases outside the gene matches: 8. The CDR3 is 15 residues long. The CDR3 DNA sequence: TGCGCCAGCAGCCAAAGTTCCAGGGGGATTAATGAGCAGTTCTTC. Its protein product is CASSQSSRGINEQFF.

The genes are TRBV6-5 and TRBJ2-2, with a tentative D call TRBD2 (5 bases). CDR1 MNHEY and CDR2 SVGAGI come from the germline V gene. V gave up 6 bases and J gave up 3 bases, with 11 bases separating them. There are 14 residues in the CDR3. The CDR3 here is CASRKGSYTGELFF. CDR3 DNA sequence: TGTGCCAGCAGAAAAGGGAGCTACACCGGGGAGCTGTTTTTT.

The chain carries TRBV28 and TRBJ1-2, with D possibly matching TRBD1 (6 bases). The CDR3 is 15 amino acids. Germline CDR1 reads MDHEN; CDR2 reads SYDVKM. V lost 4 bases and J 4 bases, leaving 16 bases between the germline ends. CDR3 amino acids: CASSSISGTSYGYTF. The CDR3 region has the DNA TGTGCCAGCAGTTCCATATCCGGGACAAGCTATGGCTACACCTTC.

The chain has TRBV27 and TRBJ1-2, with a weak D call TRBD1 (6 bases). CDR1 MNHEY and CDR2 SMNVEV come from the germline V gene (reference sequence). Trimming took 0 bases from V and 10 from J, leaving 21 bases between them. CDR3 length equals 16 residues. This CDR3 is CASSLSLGQKGWNYTF. The CDR3 bases are TGTGCCAGCAGTTTATCGTTAGGACAGAAGGGTTGGAACTACACCTTC.

The chain couples TRBV11-3 to TRBJ2-1; no reliable D call. The CDR3 runs to 13 residues. Trimming removed 4 bases at V and 4 bases at J, with 8 bases between. Per the germline V gene, CDR1 is SGHNT and CDR2 is YENEEA. CDR3 in DNA: TGTGCCAGCAGCTACCGGGCGTACAATGAGCAGTTCTTC. Amino acids: CASSYRAYNEQFF.

This clone has a single count. The CDR3 is CASIQDLEAFF. DNA for the CDR3: TGTGCCAGCATCCAGGACCTGGAAGCTTTCTTT. This chain joins TRBV16 and TRBJ1-1; D not certain. The V end lost 7 bases, the J end lost 8 bases, and 11 bases lay between the germline ends. CDR3 length: 11 amino acids. Germline-derived CDR1 and CDR2 are KGHSY and FQNENV.

The chain joins TRBV28 to TRBJ2-3, with unresolved D. This CDR3 is 14 amino acids long. Trimming left V 6 bases short and J 0 bases short, with 10 bases between. Germline V gene lookup returns CDR1 MDHEN and CDR2 SYDVKM. CDR3 loop: CASRSRVSTDTQYF. The CDR3, as DNA: TGTGCCAGCAGATCTAGGGTTAGCACAGATACGCAGTATTTT.

In this sample, this clone turned up once. The chain links TRBV6-6 to TRBJ2-7; 8 bases line up with TRBD1. CDR1 is MNHNY, CDR2 SVGAGI, per germline (reference sequence). V lost 2 bases to trimming and J lost 2 bases; unmatched junction nucleotides: 2. The CDR3 covers 14 residues. In DNA form, the CDR3 reads TGTGCCAGCAGTTACCTGGACAGGGCCTACGAGCAGTACTTC. Amino acids: CASSYLDRAYEQYF.

The rearrangement links TRBV9 to TRBJ2-1; 7 nucleotides align to TRBD2. In germline, CDR1 is SGDLS, CDR2 YYNGEE. Unmatched junction bases numbered 4, after V lost 0 bases and J lost 10 bases. The CDR3 is 13 residues long. As DNA, the CDR3 is TGTGCCAGCAGCGTAGCGGTGGGGGGGGAGCAGTTCTTC. Its protein product is CASSVAVGGEQFF.

V usage is TRBV6-6 and J usage is TRBJ1-1; D is possibly TRBD1 (6 bases). Deletions cut 10 bases from V and 0 bases from J, with 18 bases between. Per the germline V gene, CDR1 is MNHNY and CDR2 is SVGAGI (reference sequence). This CDR3 is built from 15 residues. CDR3 sequence (DNA): TGTGCCACCAGGACAGCGTTTAATATGAACACTGAAGCTTTCTTT. This encodes CATRTAFNMNTEAFF.

The chain links TRBV11-2 to TRBJ1-2; 7 bases agree with TRBD1. Per the germline V gene, CDR1 is SGHAT and CDR2 is FQNNGV. J gave up 0 bases and V 7 bases, and 5 bases lay outside the gene matches. The CDR3 has 14 amino acids. The CDR3 sequence: CASTSGGANYGYTF. DNA of the CDR3: TGTGCCAGCACCTCAGGGGGAGCTAACTATGGCTACACCTTC. The full variable domain, its missing parts supplied by reference TRBV11-2 and TRBJ1-2, is EAGVAQSPRYKIIEKRQSVAFWCNPISGHATLYWYQQILGQGPKLLIQFQNNGVVDDSQLPKDRFSAERLKGVDSTLKIQPAKLEDSAVYLCASTSGGANYGYTFGSGTRLTVV.

This rearrangement joins TRBV5-1 to TRBJ2-1, with 8 bases aligning to TRBD2. J lost 2 bases, V lost 2 bases, and 9 bases had no gene match. The CDR3 is made up of 17 amino acids. Germline assignment: CDR1 SGHRS and CDR2 YFSETQ. The CDR3 DNA reads as TGCGCCAGCAGCTTAGGACCGACGGGAGGGGCCTACAATGAGCAGTTCTTC. This gives the protein CASSLGPTGGAYNEQFF.